Sequencing of this T cell receptor beta chain was carried out in a study of blood T cell repertoires in COVID-19. Study overall: Acute and convalescent COVID-19 samples came from the United States, Italy and Spain. Sources were T cells, B-cell-depleted T cells, or PBMCs; the material itself was cDNA or gDNA.

CDR3 length equals 15 residues. The germline gives CDR1 SGHNT, CDR2 YYREEE (reference sequence). The J segment lost 8 bases and the V segment lost 0 bases, leaving 10 bases of the junction unmatched. Data came from immunoSEQ multiplex PCR; TCRdb stores just in-frame clones and leaves some out. The data hold over 90,000 clones, with more than 80% observed a single time. Seattle patient enrollment occurred during active infection, with longitudinal follow-up thereafter. The receptor was derived from an elderly man with COVID-19, enrolled during active disease. The sequenced material came from peripheral blood. This sequence joins TRBV5-4 and TRBJ1-2; TRBD1 aligns across 7 bases. Written as DNA, the CDR3 is TGTGCCAGCAGCTTGGACGAGGGGGCCAAAGAAGGCTACACCTTC. It codes for CASSLDEGAKEGYTF.